The rows below give T cell receptor beta chains drawn from one sample of a study of blood T cell repertoires in COVID-19. Assay used: immunoSEQ multiplex PCR; TCRdb lists only in-frame clones, some missing. This repertoire shows about 140,000 clones, approximately 84% found once; its top ten account for nearly 3.5%. The sample was PBMCs or T cells enriched from blood (not recorded which). The receptors here all came from a woman aged 45-60 years with acute COVID-19. Both conserved end residues are part of each CDR3. The D gene is left open where the match is weak. Clone sizes are given selectively: once, few, many, or a class where the clone is expanded.

12,TRBJ2-1,.,.,TRBV7-2,CASSLLGGEQFF,TGTGCCAGCAGCTTACTCGGGGGTGAGCAGTTCTTC
14,TRBJ1-6,.,.,TRBV30,CAWSKGGSNSPLHF,TGTGCCTGGTCGAAGGGGGGGAGTAATTCACCCCTCCACTTT
14,TRBJ2-7,.,.,TRBV19,CASKNPSQGYEQYF,TGTGCCAGTAAGAATCCGTCTCAGGGGTACGAGCAGTACTTC
14,TRBJ1-1,.,.,TRBV7-9,CASTVPGQNTEAFF,TGTGCCAGCACCGTACCGGGACAGAACACTGAAGCTTTCTTT
15,TRBJ2-1,TRBD2,.,TRBV15,CATSREGLFYNEQFF,TGTGCCACCAGCAGAGAGGGACTATTCTACAATGAGCAGTTCTTC
15,TRBJ1-2,.,once,TRBV6-2/TRBV6-3,CASSYPSRGEYGYTF,TGTGCCAGCAGTTACCCCTCTCGGGGGGAGTATGGCTACACCTTC
12,TRBJ2-7,TRBD1,few,TRBV7-9,CASLHRGGEQYF,TGTGCCAGCCTCCACAGGGGTGGCGAGCAGTACTTC
13,TRBJ1-6,.,.,TRBV5-1,CASSLGAGSPLHF,TGCGCCAGCAGCTTGGGGGCCGGTTCACCCCTCCACTTT
17,TRBJ2-1,TRBD2,.,TRBV5-6,CASSTGLAGGPRNEQFF,TGTGCCAGCAGCACCGGACTAGCGGGAGGGCCTCGGAATGAGCAGTTCTTC
16,TRBJ1-2,TRBD1,.,TRBV29-1,CSVDAGDRNANYGYTF,TGCAGCGTTGATGCCGGGGACAGGAACGCTAACTATGGCTACACCTTC
17,TRBJ2-2,.,.,TRBV9,CASSVGTRLTSTGELFF,TGTGCCAGCAGCGTCGGGACACGCCTTACCTCGACCGGGGAGCTGTTTTTT
14,TRBJ2-7,TRBD1,.,TRBV5-1,CASSLLGQRYEQYF,TGCGCCAGCAGCTTGTTGGGACAGAGATACGAGCAGTACTTC
18,TRBJ2-1,TRBD2,.,TRBV9,CASNSRGREGGTYNEQFF,TGTGCCAGCAACTCCCGAGGGCGGGAGGGTGGAACCTACAATGAGCAGTTCTTC
14,TRBJ2-7,.,.,TRBV10-1,CASSEGTSSYEQYF,TGCGCCAGCAGTGAAGGGACATCCTCCTACGAGCAGTACTTC
14,TRBJ1-1,.,.,TRBV7-2,CASSPRLANTEAFF,TGTGCCAGCAGCCCAAGGTTAGCGAACACTGAAGCTTTCTTT
20,TRBJ2-6,.,.,TRBV6-2/TRBV6-3,CASSSQGFWLIGSGANVLTF,TGTGCCAGCAGTTCTCAGGGTTTTTGGCTAATAGGGTCTGGGGCCAACGTCCTGACTTTC
14,TRBJ2-7,.,once,TRBV28,CASSGQGPPYEQYF,TGTGCCAGCAGTGGGCAGGGGCCCCCATACGAGCAGTACTTC
15,TRBJ1-2,.,once,TRBV5-1,CASSLNPPVAYGYTF,TGCGCCAGCAGCTTGAACCCTCCTGTGGCCTATGGCTACACCTTC